Described below is a single T cell receptor (beta chain) sequence and its context. No antigen is known for it. From germline, CDR1 is SGDLS and CDR2 YYNGEE. There are 15 residues in the CDR3. V lost 0 bases and J 2 bases, leaving 10 bases between the germline ends. The data originate from a study of Ad26.COV2.S vaccination and SARS-CoV-2 variants. The wider study: Donor was one of the participants in the Ad26.COV2.S arm of the COV1001 trial. Study-level points and caveats: After vaccination, reports described spike-specific CD8+ and CD4+ T cell responses as showing substantial breadth. It was vaccine recipients, not placebo recipients, who had the higher spike-specific TCR breadth.

Indicated treatment: roughly 20 received Ad26.COV2.S at low or high dose, single or two shots; 5 received placebo; per-sample allocation not given. Sampling was done on day 63 after the first vaccine or placebo injection. Donation was by an adult aged 18-55 years who was in Boston. The assay was immunoSEQ multiplex PCR, and TCRdb's table has in-frame clones only and misses some. This repertoire shows roughly 700,000 clones, 80% to 90% found once; its top ten account for nearly 1.5%. The sequenced sample was peripheral blood, obtained in a trial of Ad26.COV2.S vaccine versus placebo. The V gene is TRBV9, the J gene TRBJ2-3, with D unclear. The sequence was collected from a person aged 18 to 65 who received the Ad26.COV2.S COVID-19 vaccine or a placebo. In DNA form, the CDR3 reads TGTGCCAGCAGCGTAGCCCCGGGCAACACAGATACGCAGTATTTT. It codes for CASSVAPGNTDTQYF.